The T cell receptor beta chain under discussion was sequenced for a study of metastatic and nonmetastatic thyroid tumors. This CDR3 is built from 15 residues. Trimming removed 7 bases from V and 7 bases from J, with 17 bases in between. The authors' processing: It was from CDR3 differences across clinicopathological groups that a distant-metastasis classifier for papillary thyroid cancer was built. TCRdb re-called the PCR reads through MiXCR. The V and J calls and clone size come from TCRdb's table, not from the authors' own analysis. The repertoire consists of roughly 22,000 clones, with 36% occurring once and the leading ten covering 22%. Thyroid surgery took place with no prior treatment in any patient.

The J gene is TRBJ1-6, the V gene TRBV12-3 or TRBV12-4, with a tentative D call TRBD1 (6 bases). This clonotype originated in a male donor with papillary thyroid cancer or a benign thyroid nodule (not recorded which). Some clones in this sample may be carry-over from other donors' samples. Sequencing was performed on blood. The CDR3 sequence is CASTGWGAKNSPLHF. CDR3 bases: TGTGCCAGCACCGGATGGGGGGCAAAGAATTCACCCCTCCACTTT.